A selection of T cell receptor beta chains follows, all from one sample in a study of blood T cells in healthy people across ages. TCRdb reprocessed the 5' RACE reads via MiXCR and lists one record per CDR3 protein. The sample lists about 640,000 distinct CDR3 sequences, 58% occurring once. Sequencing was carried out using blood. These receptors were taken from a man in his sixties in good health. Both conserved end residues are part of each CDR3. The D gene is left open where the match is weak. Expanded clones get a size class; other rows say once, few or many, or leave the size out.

CDR3nt: TGTGCCAGCAGCCTGGCTGGCCCGTCCTACGAGCAGTACTTC; CDR3aa: CASSLAGPSYEQYF; v_gene: TRBV2; d_gene: .; abundance: few; j_gene: TRBJ2-7
CDR3nt: TGTGCCAGCAGCGGCCGGGACAGCACAGATACGCAGTATTTT; CDR3aa: CASSGRDSTDTQYF; v_gene: TRBV6-1; d_gene: .; abundance: .; j_gene: TRBJ2-3
CDR3nt: TGTGCCAGCAGCCCCTCAGGAGGTCAAGACTATGGCTACACCTTC; CDR3aa: CASSPSGGQDYGYTF; v_gene: TRBV7-2; d_gene: .; abundance: .; j_gene: TRBJ1-2
CDR3nt: TGTGCCAGCAGCTTAGTAGGGGGGAACACTGAAGCTTTCTTT; CDR3aa: CASSLVGGNTEAFF; v_gene: TRBV12-3/TRBV12-4; d_gene: .; abundance: few; j_gene: TRBJ1-1
CDR3nt: TGTGCCACCAGCAGAGAAGTAGGGACCTATGGGAAGACCCAGTACTTC; CDR3aa: CATSREVGTYGKTQYF; v_gene: TRBV15; d_gene: .; abundance: .; j_gene: TRBJ2-5
CDR3nt: TGTGCCAGCAGCCAAGTTCTCGGGGGCACTGAAGCTTTCTTT; CDR3aa: CASSQVLGGTEAFF; v_gene: TRBV3-1; d_gene: .; abundance: .; j_gene: TRBJ1-1
CDR3nt: TGCAGTGCCGGGGGCCTAGCGGGGACGGATGAGCAGTTCTTC; CDR3aa: CSAGGLAGTDEQFF; v_gene: TRBV20-1; d_gene: TRBD2; abundance: .; j_gene: TRBJ2-1
CDR3nt: TGTGCCAGCAGTAGAAGGACAGGGGGTTACTCTGGGGCCAACGTCCTGACTTTC; CDR3aa: CASSRRTGGYSGANVLTF; v_gene: TRBV27; d_gene: TRBD1; abundance: .; j_gene: TRBJ2-6
CDR3nt: TGCAGCGTTGGGTATGACAGGGGCAGTTACGAGCAGTACTTC; CDR3aa: CSVGYDRGSYEQYF; v_gene: TRBV29-1; d_gene: TRBD1; abundance: .; j_gene: TRBJ2-7
CDR3nt: TGCAGCGTTGAGGGTAGCGGGTTTTCTGGCTACACCTTC; CDR3aa: CSVEGSGFSGYTF; v_gene: TRBV29-1; d_gene: .; abundance: few; j_gene: TRBJ1-2
CDR3nt: TGTGCCAGCAGCTCCCGACAGCCTAGTCCCACAGATACGCAGTATTTT; CDR3aa: CASSSRQPSPTDTQYF; v_gene: TRBV11-2; d_gene: .; abundance: .; j_gene: TRBJ2-3
CDR3nt: TGCAGTGCTAGAAGCCGCCAGGTTGACCACGAGCAGTACTTC; CDR3aa: CSARSRQVDHEQYF; v_gene: TRBV20-1; d_gene: .; abundance: few; j_gene: TRBJ2-7
CDR3nt: TGCGCCAGCAGCACTGGACAGACTGGGGAGACCCAGTACTTC; CDR3aa: CASSTGQTGETQYF; v_gene: TRBV10-1; d_gene: .; abundance: .; j_gene: TRBJ2-5
CDR3nt: TGTGCCAGCAGCCCGGGACTAGCGGGGGGGTATGAGCAGTTCTTC; CDR3aa: CASSPGLAGGYEQFF; v_gene: TRBV3-1; d_gene: TRBD2; abundance: many; j_gene: TRBJ2-1
CDR3nt: TGTGCCAGCAGTTACTCAGCGGGAGTGGGGAATGAGCAGTTCTTC; CDR3aa: CASSYSAGVGNEQFF; v_gene: TRBV6-5; d_gene: TRBD2; abundance: .; j_gene: TRBJ2-1
CDR3nt: TGTGCCACCAAAGGACAGGGAGGGAATGAGCAGTTCTTC; CDR3aa: CATKGQGGNEQFF; v_gene: TRBV25-1; d_gene: .; abundance: .; j_gene: TRBJ2-1
CDR3nt: TGCGCCAGCACAGGGTTTCATGAGCAGTTCTTC; CDR3aa: CASTGFHEQFF; v_gene: TRBV5-1; d_gene: .; abundance: few; j_gene: TRBJ2-1
CDR3nt: TGTGCCAGCAGCAACCCCCCCAACACCGGGGAGCTGTTTTTT; CDR3aa: CASSNPPNTGELFF; v_gene: TRBV6-4; d_gene: .; abundance: .; j_gene: TRBJ2-2
CDR3nt: TGCGCCAGCAGAAGGGGGAGCTCGTCCAATGAGCAGTTCTTC; CDR3aa: CASRRGSSSNEQFF; v_gene: TRBV5-1; d_gene: .; abundance: .; j_gene: TRBJ2-1
CDR3nt: TGTGCCAGCAGCCCGGGACTAGCGGGCGGCGAGACCCAGTACTTC; CDR3aa: CASSPGLAGGETQYF; v_gene: TRBV9; d_gene: TRBD2; abundance: few; j_gene: TRBJ2-5
CDR3nt: TGTGCCAGCAGTCCACCCACCACCGTTGAAAAACTGTTTTTT; CDR3aa: CASSPPTTVEKLFF; v_gene: TRBV6-6; d_gene: .; abundance: many; j_gene: TRBJ1-4
CDR3nt: TGTGCCATCAGGGGGACAGTTCAAAACACTGAAGCTTTCTTT; CDR3aa: CAIRGTVQNTEAFF; v_gene: TRBV10-3; d_gene: TRBD1; abundance: .; j_gene: TRBJ1-1
CDR3nt: TGTGCCAGCAGCCAAGTACCTCCCCTCGGAAGGGGCTATGGCTACACCTTC; CDR3aa: CASSQVPPLGRGYGYTF; v_gene: TRBV3-1; d_gene: .; abundance: once; j_gene: TRBJ1-2
CDR3nt: TGTGCCAGCAGTGACTTCGTCTATTCACCCCTCCACTTT; CDR3aa: CASSDFVYSPLHF; v_gene: TRBV12-3/TRBV12-4; d_gene: .; abundance: .; j_gene: TRBJ1-6
CDR3nt: TGCGCCAGCAGCAGCCCCCGGACCCCGGAGACCCAGTACTTC; CDR3aa: CASSSPRTPETQYF; v_gene: TRBV5-1; d_gene: .; abundance: .; j_gene: TRBJ2-5
CDR3nt: TGTGCCAGCAGCTTAGCTTCCGGGACGAAACCGGGTGAAGCTTTCTTT; CDR3aa: CASSLASGTKPGEAFF; v_gene: TRBV11-1; d_gene: .; abundance: .; j_gene: TRBJ1-1
CDR3nt: TGTGCCATCAGCCCCCTAGGGGTAGCGGGGGATACGCAGTATTTT; CDR3aa: CAISPLGVAGDTQYF; v_gene: TRBV10-3; d_gene: TRBD2; abundance: .; j_gene: TRBJ2-3